This T cell receptor (beta chain) was recorded in a study of OX40 agonist ivuxolimab in advanced cancers. Looking at the study overall: Head and neck, renal cell, melanoma or hepatocellular carcinoma were the cancers that dose-escalation patients had. Findings and caveats of the study: There was clonal expansion of CD4+ and CD8+ blood T cells by week 6 at 0.1 to 3.0 mg/kg.

With regard to this clone: Its antigen is currently unknown. Other DNA sequences from this sample encode an identical CDR3 as well.

People who had autoimmune disease history or systemic immunosuppression were excluded. CDR1 and CDR2 (germline): SQVTM, ANQGSEA. The CDR3 sequence is 12 residues long. The V gene lost 4 bases and the J gene lost 2 bases, with 8 bases spanning the gap. Sequenced by immunoSEQ multiplex PCR; TCRdb stores in-frame clones only, minus some. The sample lists about 96,000 clones, roughly four fifths occurring once. The V and J genes are TRBV29-1 and TRBJ1-2; D gene ambiguous. The sequenced sample was CD4+ or CD8+ T cells sorted from blood, obtained in a trial of the OX40 agonist ivuxolimab. This clonotype was sampled from an adult with an advanced solid tumor such as melanoma, head and neck, liver or kidney cancer. The CDR3 region has the DNA TGCAGCGTTGTCAGTGGGAACTATGGCTACACCTTC. Protein sequence: CSVVSGNYGYTF.